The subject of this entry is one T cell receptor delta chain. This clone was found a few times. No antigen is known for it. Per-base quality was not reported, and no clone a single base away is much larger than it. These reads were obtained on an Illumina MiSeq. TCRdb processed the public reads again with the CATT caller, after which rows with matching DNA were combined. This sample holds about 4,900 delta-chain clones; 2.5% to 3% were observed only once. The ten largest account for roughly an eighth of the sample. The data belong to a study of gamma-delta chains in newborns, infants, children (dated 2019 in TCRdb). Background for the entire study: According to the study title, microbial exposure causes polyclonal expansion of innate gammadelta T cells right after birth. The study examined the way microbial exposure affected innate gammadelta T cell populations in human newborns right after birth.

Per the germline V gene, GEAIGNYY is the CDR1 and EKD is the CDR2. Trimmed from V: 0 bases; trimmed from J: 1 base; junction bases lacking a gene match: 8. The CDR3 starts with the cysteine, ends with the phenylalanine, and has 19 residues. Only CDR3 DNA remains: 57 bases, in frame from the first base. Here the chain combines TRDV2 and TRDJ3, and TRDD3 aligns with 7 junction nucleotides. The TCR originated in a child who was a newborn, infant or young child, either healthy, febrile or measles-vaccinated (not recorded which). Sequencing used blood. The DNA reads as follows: TGTGCCTGTGACACCTCGGGGATAGGTGGGTCCTGGGACACCCGACAGATGTTTTTC. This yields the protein CACDTSGIGGSWDTRQMFF.